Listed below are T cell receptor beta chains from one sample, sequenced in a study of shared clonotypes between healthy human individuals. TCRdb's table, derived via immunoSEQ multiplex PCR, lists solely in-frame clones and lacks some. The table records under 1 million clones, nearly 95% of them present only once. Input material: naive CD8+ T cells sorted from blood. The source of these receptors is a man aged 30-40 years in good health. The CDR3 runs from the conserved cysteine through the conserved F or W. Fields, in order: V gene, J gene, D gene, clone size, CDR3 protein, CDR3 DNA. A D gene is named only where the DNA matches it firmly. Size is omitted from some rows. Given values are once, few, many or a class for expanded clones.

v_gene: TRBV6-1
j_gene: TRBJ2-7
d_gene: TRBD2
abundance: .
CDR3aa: CASREGSGSYEQYF
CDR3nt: TGTGCCAGCAGGGAAGGTAGCGGGAGCTACGAGCAGTACTTC

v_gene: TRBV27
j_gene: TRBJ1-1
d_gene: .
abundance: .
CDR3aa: CASSQQGLNTEAFF
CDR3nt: TGTGCCAGCAGTCAGCAGGGGTTGAACACTGAAGCTTTCTTT

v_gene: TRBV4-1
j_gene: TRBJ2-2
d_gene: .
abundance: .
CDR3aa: CASSQEWGSLSTGELFF
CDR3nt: TGCGCCAGCAGCCAAGAATGGGGCAGCCTTAGTACCGGGGAGCTGTTTTTT

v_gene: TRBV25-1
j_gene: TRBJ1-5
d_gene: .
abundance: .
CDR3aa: CASSESRDGQPQHF
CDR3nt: TGTGCCAGCAGTGAATCCAGGGACGGTCAGCCCCAGCATTTT

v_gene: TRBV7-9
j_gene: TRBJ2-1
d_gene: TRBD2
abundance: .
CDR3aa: CASSLRVTSGLVYNEQFF
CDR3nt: TGTGCCAGCAGCTTAAGGGTGACTAGCGGGTTGGTCTACAATGAGCAGTTCTTC

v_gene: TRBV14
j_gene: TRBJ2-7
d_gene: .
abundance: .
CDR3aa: CASSHTGGLYEQYF
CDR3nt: TGTGCCAGCAGCCATACAGGCGGGCTGTACGAGCAGTACTTC

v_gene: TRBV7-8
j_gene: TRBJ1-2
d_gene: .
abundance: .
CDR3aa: CASSSGVGYGYTF
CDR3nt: TGTGCCAGCAGCTCAGGGGTGGGCTATGGCTACACCTTC

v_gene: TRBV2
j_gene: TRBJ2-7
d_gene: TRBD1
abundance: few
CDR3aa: CASSEGQGHEQYF
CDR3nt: TGTGCCAGCAGTGAAGGACAGGGCCACGAGCAGTACTTC

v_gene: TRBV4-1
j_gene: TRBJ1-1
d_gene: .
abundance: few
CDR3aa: CASRGWGTEAFF
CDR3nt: TGCGCCAGCAGGGGGTGGGGCACTGAAGCTTTCTTT

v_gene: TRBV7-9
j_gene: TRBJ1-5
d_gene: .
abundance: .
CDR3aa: CASSPGGNQPQHF
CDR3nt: TGTGCCAGCAGCCCCGGCGGCAATCAGCCCCAGCATTTT

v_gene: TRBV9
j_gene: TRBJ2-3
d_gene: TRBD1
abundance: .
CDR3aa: CASSPDRGGTDTQYF
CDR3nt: TGTGCCAGCAGCCCCGACAGGGGAGGCACAGATACGCAGTATTTT

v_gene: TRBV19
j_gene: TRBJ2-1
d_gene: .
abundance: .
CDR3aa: CASSRSGGYTNEQFF
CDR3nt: TGTGCCAGTAGTAGGTCTGGCGGATATACAAATGAGCAGTTCTTC

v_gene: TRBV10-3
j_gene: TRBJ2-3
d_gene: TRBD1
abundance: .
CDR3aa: CAARQGEVDTQYF
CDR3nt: TGTGCCGCCCGACAGGGGGAGGTAGATACGCAGTATTTT

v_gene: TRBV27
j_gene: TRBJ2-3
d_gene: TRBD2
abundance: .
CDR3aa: CASRARLAGTDTQYF
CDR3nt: TGTGCCAGCCGAGCGAGGCTAGCGGGCACAGATACGCAGTATTTT

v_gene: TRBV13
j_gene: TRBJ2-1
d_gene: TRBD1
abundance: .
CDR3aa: CASSVTGGVVKQFF
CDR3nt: TGTGCCAGCAGCGTTACAGGGGGCGTTGTAAAACAGTTCTTC

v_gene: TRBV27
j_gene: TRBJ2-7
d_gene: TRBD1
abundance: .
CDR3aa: CASSVGTGGSYEQYF
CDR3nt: TGTGCCAGCAGTGTAGGGACAGGGGGTTCCTACGAGCAGTACTTC

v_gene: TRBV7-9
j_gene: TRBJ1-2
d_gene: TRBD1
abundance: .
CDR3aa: CASSQDRVYGYTF
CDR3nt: TGTGCCAGCAGCCAGGACAGGGTCTATGGCTACACCTTC

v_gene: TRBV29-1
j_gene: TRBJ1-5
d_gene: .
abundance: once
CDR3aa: CSAFVHNQPQHF
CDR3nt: TGCAGCGCCTTTGTCCACAATCAGCCCCAGCATTTT

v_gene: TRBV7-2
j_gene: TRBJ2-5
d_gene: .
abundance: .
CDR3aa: CASSPPGAGLETQYF
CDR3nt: TGTGCCAGCAGCCCCCCGGGGGCAGGGCTGGAGACCCAGTACTTC

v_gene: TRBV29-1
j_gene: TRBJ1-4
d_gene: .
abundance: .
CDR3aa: CSVVGRDEKLFF
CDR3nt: TGCAGCGTTGTGGGGAGGGATGAAAAACTGTTTTTT

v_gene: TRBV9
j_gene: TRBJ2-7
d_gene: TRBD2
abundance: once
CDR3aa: CASSSRGTSGSKQYF
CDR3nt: TGTGCCAGCAGCAGTAGGGGAACTAGCGGGAGCAAGCAGTACTTC

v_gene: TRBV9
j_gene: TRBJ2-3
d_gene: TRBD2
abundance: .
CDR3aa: CASSVRAGGSDTQYF
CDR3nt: TGTGCCAGCAGCGTAAGAGCGGGAGGGTCAGATACGCAGTATTTT

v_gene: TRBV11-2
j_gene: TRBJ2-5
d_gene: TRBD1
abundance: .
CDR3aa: CASSLSPGGTSLKTQYF
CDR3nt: TGTGCCAGCAGCTTATCCCCAGGGGGTACTTCATTGAAGACCCAGTACTTC

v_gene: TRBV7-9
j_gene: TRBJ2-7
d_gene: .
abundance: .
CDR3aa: CASSLSEVGGYEQYF
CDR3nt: TGTGCCAGCAGCCTTTCGGAGGTTGGAGGCTACGAGCAGTACTTC

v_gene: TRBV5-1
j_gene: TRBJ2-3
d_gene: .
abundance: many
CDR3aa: CASWTGDGHIPDTQYF
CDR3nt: TGCGCCAGTTGGACCGGAGACGGTCACATCCCCGATACGCAGTATTTT

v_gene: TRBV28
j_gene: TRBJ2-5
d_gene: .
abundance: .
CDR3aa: CASSLGQVSQETQYF
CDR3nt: TGTGCCAGCAGTTTAGGGCAGGTTAGCCAAGAGACCCAGTACTTC

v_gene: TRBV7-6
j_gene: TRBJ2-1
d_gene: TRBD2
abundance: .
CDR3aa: CASSLGLAGVNEQFF
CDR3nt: TGTGCCAGCAGCTTAGGCCTAGCGGGAGTCAATGAGCAGTTCTTC

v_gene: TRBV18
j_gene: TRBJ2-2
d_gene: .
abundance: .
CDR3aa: CASSPWGTANTGELFF
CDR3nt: TGTGCCAGCTCGCCCTGGGGGACTGCTAACACCGGGGAGCTGTTTTTT